The 23 T cell receptor beta chains below were found in one sample sequenced in a study of cytomegalovirus exposure and HLA in healthy donors. This PCR relied on a set of 60 Vbeta primers and 13 Jbeta primers. The assay was immunoSEQ multiplex PCR, and TCRdb's table has in-frame clones only and misses some. This table holds approximately 84,000 clones, roughly 78% found once. The sequenced material came from PBMCs. The receptor source for this set is a male donor in good health and CMV-seropositive.

The chain couples TRBV19 to TRBJ2-1; 8 nucleotides line up with TRBD2. With V trimmed by 4 bases and J by 5 bases, 7 bases remained unmatched. The CDR3 runs 15 residues. CDR1 is LNHDA, CDR2 SQIVND, per germline (reference sequence). In DNA, the CDR3 is TGTGCCAGTAGTACAGGCGGGAGGAGGAACAATGAGCAGTTCTTC. Its translation: CASSTGGRRNNEQFF.

The chain links TRBV7-9 to TRBJ1-2, with 8 positions matching TRBD1. CDR1 and CDR2 (germline): SEHNR, FQNEAQ (reference sequence). This CDR3 is built from 14 residues. With 6 bases clipped from V and 2 bases from J, the junction kept 5 bases outside the gene matches. The CDR3 reads CASRARQGNYGYTF. In DNA form, the CDR3 reads TGTGCCAGCAGAGCACGACAGGGGAACTATGGCTACACCTTC.

The chain employs TRBV27 and TRBJ1-2; weak D call: TRBD1 (6 bases). The ends were cut back, 8 bases at V and 1 base at J, with 14 bases in the middle. This CDR3 region has 14 residues. Looked up from germline, CDR1 is MNHEY and CDR2 is SMNVEV (reference sequence). The CDR3 bases are TGTGCCAGCCGCAAGGACAGCTTTAACTATGGCTACACCTTC. Encoded protein: CASRKDSFNYGYTF.

This clone was detected a few times. The CDR3 region has the DNA TGCGCCAGCAGCCCAACCTGGGACTTTAGGTCCGAGCAGTACTTC. It codes for CASSPTWDFRSEQYF. This chain links TRBV5-1 with TRBJ2-7, with D possibly TRBD2 on 6 matching bases. The CDR3 is 15 amino acids. Germline lookup yields CDR1 SGHRS and CDR2 YFSETQ. V was pared by 4 bases and J by 6 bases, with 20 bases between.

This clone was observed a few times. The J gene is TRBJ2-3, the V gene TRBV7-6; 11 bases are shared with TRBD2. V was pared by 5 bases and J by 2 bases, with 6 bases of the junction left unmatched. Germline values: CDR1 SGHVS, CDR2 FNYEAQ. The CDR3 covers 16 residues. The chain's CDR3 is CASSNRLAGLTDTQYF. In DNA form, the CDR3 reads TGTGCCAGCAGCAACCGACTAGCGGGACTCACAGATACGCAGTATTTT.

This clone was observed a single time. The J gene is TRBJ1-2, the V gene TRBV29-1; 7 positions agree with TRBD1. In germline, CDR1 is SQVTM, CDR2 ANQGSEA. This CDR3 is built from 13 residues. Trimming removed 6 bases from V and 2 bases from J; junction bases left unmatched: 6. CDR3 protein: CSVSGGPNYGYTF. The DNA for the CDR3 is TGCAGCGTCTCAGGGGGGCCCAACTATGGCTACACCTTC.

The J gene is TRBJ2-1, the V gene TRBV27; D might be TRBD2 (6 bases). This CDR3 spans 17 amino acids. The ends were cut back, 6 bases at V and 8 bases at J, with 26 bases in the middle. From germline, CDR1 is MNHEY and CDR2 SMNVEV (reference sequence). CDR3 in amino acids: CASRPTEGLPKSHEQFF. CDR3 DNA: TGTGCCAGCAGGCCGACCGAGGGACTCCCCAAATCTCATGAGCAGTTCTTC.

CDR3: CASSSAGAGRDYTF. For the CDR3, the DNA is TGTGCCAGCAGCTCTGCCGGGGCAGGGAGGGACTACACCTTC. The V and J genes are TRBV5-6 and TRBJ1-2, with D possibly being TRBD1 (5 bases). Per germline, CDR1 SGHDT and CDR2 YYEEEE. V shed 3 bases and J shed 10 bases, with 19 bases lying between them. This CDR3 contains 14 residues.

As concerns this clone: One end of the junction varies from germline; a read error may be responsible. CDR3 loop: CASSVVGTSVSHEQYF. CDR3 DNA sequence: TGTGCCAGCAGCGTAGTCGGGACTAGCGTCTCCCACGAGCAGTACTTC. The chain links TRBV9 to TRBJ2-7; TRBD2 matches at 10 bases. CDR1 and CDR2 from the germline V gene are SGDLS and YYNGEE. This CDR3 comprises 16 residues.

The chain employs TRBV27 and TRBJ1-4; possibly TRBD1 for D (6 bases). The CDR3 is 16 amino acids. Germline V gene data show CDR1 as MNHEY and CDR2 as SMNVEV (reference sequence). Trimming shortened V by 4 bases and J by 0 bases, and 12 bases separated the two germline ends. CDR3 coding DNA: TGTGCCAGCAGTTCCGGCTGGACAGCAACTAATGAAAAACTGTTTTTT. Protein: CASSSGWTATNEKLFF. The full variable domain, in which reference TRBV27 and TRBJ1-4 provide the parts outside the CDR3, is EAQVTQNPRYLITVTGKKLTVTCSQNMNHEYMSWYRQDPGLGLRQIYYSMNVEVTDKGDVPEGYKVSRKEKRNFPLILESPSPNQTSLYFCASSSGWTATNEKLFFGSGTQLSVL.

The chain has TRBV9 and TRBJ1-1; tentatively, D is TRBD1 (5 bases). V lost 0 bases and J 11 bases, leaving 17 bases between the germline ends. Germline CDR1 and CDR2: SGDLS and YYNGEE. The CDR3 loop spans 14 amino acids. CDR3 residues: CASSVGLGGASAFF. DNA of the CDR3: TGTGCCAGCAGCGTAGGGTTAGGAGGGGCTTCGGCTTTCTTT.

The V and J genes are TRBV7-9 and TRBJ1-4, with D perhaps matching TRBD1 (6 bases). The CDR3 consists of 15 residues. V lost 2 bases and J lost 8, with 15 bases in between. The germline gives CDR1 SEHNR, CDR2 FQNEAQ (reference sequence). CDR3 sequence: CASSLSQGMEEKLFF. The CDR3 nucleotides read TGTGCCAGCAGCTTAAGTCAGGGGATGGAGGAAAAACTGTTTTTT.

This clone was observed a few times. Its ends do not fully match the called genes, so a read error is possible. This chain connects TRBV7-3 to TRBJ2-5; 7 bases fit TRBD2. Germline lookup yields CDR1 SGHTA and CDR2 FQGTGA. The CDR3 loop spans 13 amino acids. CDR3 sequence: CASSPAGKETQYF. CDR3 bases: TGCGCCAGCAGCCCAGCGGGAAAAGAGACCCAGTACTTC.

The chain carries TRBV5-1 and TRBJ1-2; 7 positions agree with TRBD1. The CDR3 is made up of 14 amino acids. Germline assignment: CDR1 SGHRS and CDR2 YFSETQ. V trimming: 4 bases; J trimming: 7 bases; junction bases outside the gene matches: 10. For the CDR3, the DNA is TGCGCCAGCAGCAACGGACAGGCCCCTCTTGGCTACACCTTC. Its protein is CASSNGQAPLGYTF.

By its share, this clone is medium-sized (0.01 to 0.1%). The chain is built from TRBV4-2 and TRBJ2-3, with a possible D match to TRBD2 (6 bases). Germline values: CDR1 LGHNA, CDR2 YNFKEQ. There are 14 residues in the CDR3. Trimming removed 1 base at V and 4 bases at J, with 9 bases between. The CDR3 spells CASSQGREPDTQYF. CDR3 bases: TGTGCCAGCAGCCAAGGTCGGGAGCCAGATACGCAGTATTTT.

This clone showed up just once. The rearrangement links TRBV7-6 to TRBJ2-3; 7 bases agree with TRBD1. In germline, CDR1 is SGHVS, CDR2 FNYEAQ. This CDR3 contains 16 residues. J gave up 2 bases and V 5 bases, and 10 bases lay outside the gene matches. CDR3 loop: CASSSRPRGHTDTQYF. As DNA, the CDR3 is TGTGCCAGCAGCAGTAGGCCTAGGGGGCACACAGATACGCAGTATTTT.

The CDR3 DNA is TGCAGTGCCCCCGGGACAGGCGAAGCTTTCTTT. It encodes CSAPGTGEAFF. The chain recombines TRBV20-1 with TRBJ1-1, with 8 positions matching TRBD1. The CDR3 totals 11 residues. Trimming cost V 6 bases and J 8 bases; bases outside gene matches: 5. Germline V gives CDR1 DFQATT, CDR2 SNEGSKA (reference sequence).

V is TRBV28 and J is TRBJ1-4; no clear D. Germline V gene data show CDR1 as MDHEN and CDR2 as SYDVKM. The CDR3 spans 14 residues. V was cut by 3 bases and J by 0 bases, with 5 bases left in between. CDR3 sequence: CASSFGSTNEKLFF. The CDR3 coding sequence is TGTGCCAGCAGTTTCGGGTCAACTAATGAAAAACTGTTTTTT.

DNA of the CDR3: TGTGCCAGCAGCTTTGGGGGGACAGATACGCAGTATTTT. Its protein is CASSFGGTDTQYF. The V call is TRBV7-3, the J call TRBJ2-3; D is perhaps TRBD2 (6 bases). Trimming shortened V by 3 bases and J by 3 bases, and 7 bases separated the two germline ends. The CDR3 covers 13 residues. Germline V lookup: CDR1 SGHTA, CDR2 FQGTGA.

V is TRBV7-2 and J is TRBJ2-7; 10 nucleotides match TRBD1. J lost 3 bases, V lost 5 bases, and 4 bases had no gene match. The germline CDR1 and CDR2 sequences are SGHTA and FQGNSA. The CDR3 sequence is 14 residues long. The CDR3 sequence is CASSVGQGIYEQYF. The CDR3 nucleotides are TGTGCCAGCAGCGTGGGACAGGGGATCTACGAGCAGTACTTC.

The gene calls are TRBV6-1 and TRBJ1-6; 7 nucleotides match TRBD1. Germline CDR1 MNHNS, CDR2 SASEGT. J lost 7 bases, V lost 2 bases, and 2 bases had no gene match. CDR3 length: 14 residues. The CDR3 sequence is CASSELQGNSPLHF. The CDR3, as DNA: TGTGCCAGCAGTGAATTACAGGGGAATTCACCCCTCCACTTT.

This chain links TRBV6-1 with TRBJ1-5, with D possibly TRBD1 on 6 matching bases. Per germline, CDR1 MNHNS and CDR2 SASEGT. There are 17 residues in the CDR3. V gave up 4 bases and J gave up 2 bases, with 18 bases separating them. This CDR3 reads CASSASNRVGGNQPQHF. The CDR3 DNA is TGTGCCAGCAGTGCCTCTAACAGGGTCGGGGGCAATCAGCCCCAGCATTTT.

The rearrangement uses TRBV5-1 and TRBJ2-2; no clear D. The CDR3 length is 14 residues. Between the trimmed V and J ends, which lost 4 bases and 0 bases, there was a span of 7 bases. Germline loops: CDR1 SGHRS, CDR2 YFSETQ. The CDR3 DNA reads TGCGCCAGCAGCAAACAGACGAACACCGGGGAGCTGTTTTTT. Translation gives CASSKQTNTGELFF.